This T cell receptor (beta chain) appears in the sequencing data of a study of technical replicates of blood from several donors. The CDR3 runs 13 residues. Germline CDR1 reads SGHRS; CDR2 reads YFSETQ. V was clipped by 4 bases and J by 4 bases, with 9 bases between them. Measured with immunoSEQ multiplex PCR; TCRdb has only the in-frame clones, and not every one. The table shows around 79,000 clones, with about 90% occurring only once. The receptor comes from a human donor in good health. Some clones in this sample may be carry-over from other donors' samples. The sequenced material came from T cells isolated from PBMCs. The chain is built from TRBV5-1 and TRBJ2-1, with D possibly being TRBD2 (6 bases). The CDR3 DNA follows: TGCGCCAGCAGCGGGGACTTTTACAATGAGCAGTTCTTC. It codes for CASSGDFYNEQFF.